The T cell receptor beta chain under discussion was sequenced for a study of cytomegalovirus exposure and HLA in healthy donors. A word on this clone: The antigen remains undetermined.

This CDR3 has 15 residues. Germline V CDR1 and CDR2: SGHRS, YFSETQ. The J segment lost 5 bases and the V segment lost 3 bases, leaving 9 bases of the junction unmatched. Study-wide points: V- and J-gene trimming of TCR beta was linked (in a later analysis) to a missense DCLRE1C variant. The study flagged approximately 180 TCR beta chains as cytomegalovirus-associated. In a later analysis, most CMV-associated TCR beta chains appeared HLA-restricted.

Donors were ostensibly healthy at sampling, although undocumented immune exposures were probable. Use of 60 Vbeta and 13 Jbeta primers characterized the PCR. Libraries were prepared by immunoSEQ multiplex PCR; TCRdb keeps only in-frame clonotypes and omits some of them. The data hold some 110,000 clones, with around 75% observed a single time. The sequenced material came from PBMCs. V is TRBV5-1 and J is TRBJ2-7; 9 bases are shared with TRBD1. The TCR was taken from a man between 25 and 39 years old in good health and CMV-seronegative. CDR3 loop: CASSWGWTGVNEQYF. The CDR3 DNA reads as TGCGCCAGCAGCTGGGGGTGGACAGGGGTAAACGAGCAGTACTTC.